This is a list of T cell receptor beta chains from one sample in a study of HIV-infected children after antiretroviral therapy interruption. TCRdb analysed the 3' RACE reads with MiXCR anew, one entry per CDR3 protein. The data hold some 40,000 distinct CDR3 sequences, with about 6.5% observed a single time. The sequenced sample was CD45RA+ CD4+ T cells from PBMCs, pooled from several time points, obtained from a donor given antiretroviral therapy, either interrupted or continuous. Receptor source: a pool of human donors with HIV. Each CDR3 is given with its conserved first and last residue. Fields, in order: clone size, V gene, D gene, J gene, CDR3 DNA, CDR3 protein. A D gene is named only where the DNA matches it firmly. Clone size is shown for a subset of rows, as once, few, many or a class of expanded clone.

>many|TRBV6-6|-|TRBJ2-5
TGTGCCAGCAGTTACAGATTCCAAGACACCCAGTACTTT
CASSYRFQDTQYF
>many|TRBV18|-|TRBJ2-2
TGTGCCAGCTCACGGTCGTTTGGCTCCGGGGAGCTGTTTTTT
CASSRSFGSGELFF
>few|TRBV12-3/TRBV12-4|TRBD2|TRBJ2-7
TGTGCCAGCACCCCACGGTGGAGCGGGGGACTCTACGAGCAGTACTTC
CASTPRWSGGLYEQYF
>many|TRBV7-2|-|TRBJ1-4
TGTGCCAGCAGCCAGTCGCGGGGTAGGACTAATGAAAAACTGTTTTTT
CASSQSRGRTNEKLFF
>many|TRBV4-1|-|TRBJ2-4
TGCGCCAGCAGCCAAGACGCGAAGGTGGTGGCGGCCAAAAACATTCAGTACTTC
CASSQDAKVVAAKNIQYF
>-|TRBV24-1|-|TRBJ1-1
TGTGCCACCAGTGCGGGGCCGAACACTGAAGCTTTCTTT
CATSAGPNTEAFF
>few|TRBV5-6|-|TRBJ2-3
TGTGCCAGCAGCTTGGCTCTGGTCCCCAGCACAGATACGCAGTATTTT
CASSLALVPSTDTQYF
>few|TRBV28|-|TRBJ2-4
TGTGCCAGCAGTTTATCTGGCAGGGAAACCTTAGCCAAAAACATTCAGTACTTC
CASSLSGRETLAKNIQYF
>few|TRBV2|-|TRBJ2-5
TGTGCCAGCAAGGCGACAGGTTACGAGACCCAGTACTTC
CASKATGYETQYF
>many|TRBV19|-|TRBJ2-5
TGTGCCAGCAGCCGGGACTGGGTTAACCAAGACACCCAGTACTTT
CASSRDWVNQDTQYF
>many|TRBV2|TRBD2|TRBJ2-4
TGTGCCAGCAGGTTCCGGGGACTAGCGGGAGTGTTC
CASRFRGLAGVF
>few|TRBV4-1|-|TRBJ2-7
TGCGCCAGCAGCCACATGGGACGGGGGGCGGACGAGCAGTACTTC
CASSHMGRGADEQYF
>medium-sized|TRBV7-2|TRBD2|TRBJ2-1
TGTGCCAGCAGCTTAGCGCGCCTAGCGGGAGTATACAATGAGCAGTTCTTC
CASSLARLAGVYNEQFF
>many|TRBV20-1|TRBD2|TRBJ2-3
TGCAGTGCTCTGTCGGGGGGAACCCAGATAACGCAGTATTTT
CSALSGGTQITQYF
>many|TRBV20-1|-|TRBJ2-3
TGCAGTGCTAGAAACAGGGCTGATACGCAGTATTTT
CSARNRADTQYF
>many|TRBV11-2|TRBD2|TRBJ2-2
TGTGCCAGCAGCAAACCGGGACTAGCGAAGACCGGGGAGCTGTTTTTT
CASSKPGLAKTGELFF
>medium-sized|TRBV28|TRBD1|TRBJ1-3
TGTGCTAGCAGCAGGGACAGGGTTTCTGGAAATACGCTCTATTTT
CASSRDRVSGNTLYF
>many|TRBV29-1|TRBD1|TRBJ1-1
TGCAGCGCTGGGACAGCCGGGCGGACTGAAGCTTTCTTT
CSAGTAGRTEAFF